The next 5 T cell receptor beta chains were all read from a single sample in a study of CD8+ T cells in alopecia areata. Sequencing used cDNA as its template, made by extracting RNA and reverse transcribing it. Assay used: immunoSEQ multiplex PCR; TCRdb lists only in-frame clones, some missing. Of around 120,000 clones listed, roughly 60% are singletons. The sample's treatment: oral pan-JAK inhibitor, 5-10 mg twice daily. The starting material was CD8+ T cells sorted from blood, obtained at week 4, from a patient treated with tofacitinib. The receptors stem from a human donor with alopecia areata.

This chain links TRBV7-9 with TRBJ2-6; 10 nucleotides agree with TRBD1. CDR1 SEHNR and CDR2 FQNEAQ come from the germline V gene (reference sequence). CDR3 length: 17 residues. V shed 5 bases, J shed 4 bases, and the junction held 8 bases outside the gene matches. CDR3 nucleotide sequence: TGTGCCAGCAGCCCGCCCGGGACAGGGGACGGGGCCAACGTCCTGACTTTC. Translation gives CASSPPGTGDGANVLTF.

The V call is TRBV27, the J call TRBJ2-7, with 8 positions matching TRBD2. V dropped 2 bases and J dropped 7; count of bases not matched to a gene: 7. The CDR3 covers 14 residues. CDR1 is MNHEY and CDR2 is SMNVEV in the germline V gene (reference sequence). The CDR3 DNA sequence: TGTGCCAGCAGTTTAGGCCGGGGGACTAGAGAGCAGTACTTC. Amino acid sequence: CASSLGRGTREQYF.

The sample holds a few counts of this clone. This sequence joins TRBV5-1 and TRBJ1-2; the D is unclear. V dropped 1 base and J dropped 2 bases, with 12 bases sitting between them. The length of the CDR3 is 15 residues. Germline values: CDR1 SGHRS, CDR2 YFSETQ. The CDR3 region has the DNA TGCGCCAGCAGCTTGCTTACAGAAAACAACTATGGCTACACCTTC. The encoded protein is CASSLLTENNYGYTF.

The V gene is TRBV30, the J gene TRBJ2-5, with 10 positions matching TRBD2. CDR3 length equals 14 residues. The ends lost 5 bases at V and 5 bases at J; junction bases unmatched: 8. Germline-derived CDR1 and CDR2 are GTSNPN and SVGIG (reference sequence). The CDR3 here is CAWAEGLALETQYF. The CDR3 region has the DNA TGTGCCTGGGCGGAGGGACTAGCGTTGGAGACCCAGTACTTC.

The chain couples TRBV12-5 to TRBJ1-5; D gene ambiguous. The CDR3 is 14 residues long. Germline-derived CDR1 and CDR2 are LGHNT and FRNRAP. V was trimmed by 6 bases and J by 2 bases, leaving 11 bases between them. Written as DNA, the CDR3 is TGTGCTAGTGGGTCCCCCCTCGGCAATCAGCCCCAGCATTTT. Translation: CASGSPLGNQPQHF.